This T cell receptor (beta chain) derives from a study of T cells after yellow fever vaccination. MiXCR was run by TCRdb on the 5' RACE reads, yielding one entry per CDR3 protein. The sample has some 390,000 distinct CDR3 sequences; around a sixth are singletons. The CDR3 has 14 amino acids. V was shortened by 3 bases and J by 10 bases, with 16 bases between the two germline ends. Source: PBMCs, taken before the yellow fever booster vaccination. This chain connects TRBV12-3 or TRBV12-4 to TRBJ2-1, with D perhaps being TRBD1 or TRBD2 (5 bases each). The origin of this receptor is a man aged 18-30 years who received the YFV17D yellow fever vaccine. DNA of the CDR3: TGTGCCAGCAGTTTTCACGACGGGGCGGTCGAGCAGTTCTTC. Protein sequence: CASSFHDGAVEQFF.